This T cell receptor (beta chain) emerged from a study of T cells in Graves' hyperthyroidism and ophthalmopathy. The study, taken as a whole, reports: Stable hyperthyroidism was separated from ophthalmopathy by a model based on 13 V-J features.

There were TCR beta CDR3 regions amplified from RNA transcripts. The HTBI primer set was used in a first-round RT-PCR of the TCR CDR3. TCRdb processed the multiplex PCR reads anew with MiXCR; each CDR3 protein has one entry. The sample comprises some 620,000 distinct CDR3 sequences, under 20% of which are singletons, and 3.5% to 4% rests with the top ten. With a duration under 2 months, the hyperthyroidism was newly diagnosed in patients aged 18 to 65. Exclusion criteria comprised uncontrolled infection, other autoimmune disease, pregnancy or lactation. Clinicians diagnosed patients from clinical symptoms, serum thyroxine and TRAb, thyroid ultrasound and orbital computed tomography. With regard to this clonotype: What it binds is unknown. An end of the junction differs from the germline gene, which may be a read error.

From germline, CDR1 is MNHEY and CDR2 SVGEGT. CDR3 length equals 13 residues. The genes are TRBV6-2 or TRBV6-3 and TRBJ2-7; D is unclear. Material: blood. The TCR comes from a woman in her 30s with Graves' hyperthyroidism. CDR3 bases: TGTGCCAACAGTAGGGTTTCTACCTACGAGCAGTACTTC. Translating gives CANSRVSTYEQYF.